This T cell receptor (beta chain) derives from a study of CD8 T cells in ankylosing spondylitis. Regarding the study as a whole: Reported data indicate significant enrichment of disease-linked clones within matched ankylosing spondylitis synovial fluid.

Of note for this clonotype: Its antigen is as yet unknown.

Per germline, CDR1 SGHRS and CDR2 YFSETQ. V shed 0 bases and J shed 3 bases, with 10 bases lying between them. The CDR3 has 15 residues. MiXCR was run by TCRdb on the 5' RACE reads, yielding one entry per CDR3 protein. Of 85,000 to 90,000 distinct CDR3 sequences listed, approximately 30% were seen once; the top ten hold around 59%. V is TRBV5-1 and J is TRBJ1-5; D is possibly TRBD1 (5 bases). Sequencing input: blood, either unsorted or a sorted T cell fraction (not recorded which). The receptor was derived from a male donor with ankylosing spondylitis or in good health (not recorded which). The CDR3 loop is CASSLEAGINQPQHF. In DNA form, the CDR3 reads TGCGCCAGCAGCTTGGAGGCAGGGATCAATCAGCCCCAGCATTTT. Supplemented by reference TRBV5-1 and TRBJ1-5, the full variable domain reads KAGVTQTPRYLIKTRGQQVTLSCSPISGHRSVSWYQQTPGQGLQFLFEYFSETQRNKGNFPGRFSGRQFSNSRSEMNVSTLELGDSALYLCASSLEAGINQPQHFGDGTRLSIL.